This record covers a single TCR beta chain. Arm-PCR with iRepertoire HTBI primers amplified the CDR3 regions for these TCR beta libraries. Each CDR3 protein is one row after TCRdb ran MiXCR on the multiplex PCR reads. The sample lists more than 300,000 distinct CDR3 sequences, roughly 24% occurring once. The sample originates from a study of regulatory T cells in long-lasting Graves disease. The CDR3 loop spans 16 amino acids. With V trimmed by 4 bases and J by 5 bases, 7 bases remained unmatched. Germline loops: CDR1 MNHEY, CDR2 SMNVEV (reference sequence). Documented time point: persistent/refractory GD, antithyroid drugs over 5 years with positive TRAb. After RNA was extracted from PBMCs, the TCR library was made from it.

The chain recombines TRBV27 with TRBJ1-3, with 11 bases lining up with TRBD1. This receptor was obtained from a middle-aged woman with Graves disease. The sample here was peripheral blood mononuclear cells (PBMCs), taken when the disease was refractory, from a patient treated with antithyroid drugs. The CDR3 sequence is CASSSTGTGGRNTIYF. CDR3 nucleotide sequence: TGTGCCAGCAGTTCGACCGGGACAGGGGGAAGAAACACCATATATTTT.